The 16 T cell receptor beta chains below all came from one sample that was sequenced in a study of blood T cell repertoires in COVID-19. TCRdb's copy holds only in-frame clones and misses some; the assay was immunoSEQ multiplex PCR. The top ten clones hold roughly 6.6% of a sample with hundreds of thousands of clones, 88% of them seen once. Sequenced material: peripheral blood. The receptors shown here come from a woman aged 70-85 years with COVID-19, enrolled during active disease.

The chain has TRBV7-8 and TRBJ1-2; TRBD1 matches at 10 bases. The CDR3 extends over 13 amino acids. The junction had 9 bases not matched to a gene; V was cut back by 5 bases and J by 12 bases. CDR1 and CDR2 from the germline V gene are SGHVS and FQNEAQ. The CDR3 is CASSPRTGGRHTF. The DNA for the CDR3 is TGTGCCAGCAGCCCGCGGACAGGGGGAAGGCACACCTTC.

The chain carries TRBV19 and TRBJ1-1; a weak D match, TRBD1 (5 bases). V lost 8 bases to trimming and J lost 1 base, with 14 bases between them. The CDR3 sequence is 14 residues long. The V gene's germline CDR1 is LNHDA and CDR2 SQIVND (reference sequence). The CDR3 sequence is CASRLTATNTEAFF. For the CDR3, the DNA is TGTGCCAGTCGCCTGACAGCCACGAACACTGAAGCTTTCTTT.

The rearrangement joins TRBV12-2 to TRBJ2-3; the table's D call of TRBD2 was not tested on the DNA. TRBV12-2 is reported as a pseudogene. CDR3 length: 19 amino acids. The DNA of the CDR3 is TGTGCAAGTCGCTTACGTCTCGGGCTAGCGGGGTGCATCACAGATACGCAGTATTTT. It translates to CASRLRLGLAGCITDTQYF.

CDR3: CASSEPGGYGYTF. The CDR3 DNA follows: TGTGCCAGCAGTGAACCAGGGGGCTATGGCTACACCTTC. The chain has TRBV2 and TRBJ1-2, with 7 bases that match TRBD1. The CDR3 covers 13 residues. J lost 4 bases, V lost 2 bases, and 1 base had no gene match. Germline V CDR1 and CDR2: SNHLY, FYNNEI.

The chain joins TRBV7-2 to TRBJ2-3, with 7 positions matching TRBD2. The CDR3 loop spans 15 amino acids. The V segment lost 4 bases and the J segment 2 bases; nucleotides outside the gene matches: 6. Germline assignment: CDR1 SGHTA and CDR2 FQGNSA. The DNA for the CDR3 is TGTGCCAGCAGCTGGGCCGGGGGGAACACAGATACGCAGTATTTT. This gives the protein CASSWAGGNTDTQYF.

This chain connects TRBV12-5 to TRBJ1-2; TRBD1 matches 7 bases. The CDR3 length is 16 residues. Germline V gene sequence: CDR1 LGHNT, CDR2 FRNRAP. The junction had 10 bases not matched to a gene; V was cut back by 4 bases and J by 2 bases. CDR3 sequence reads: CASGSTGQSFNYGYTF. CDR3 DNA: TGTGCTAGTGGTTCCACGGGACAGAGTTTCAACTATGGCTACACCTTC.

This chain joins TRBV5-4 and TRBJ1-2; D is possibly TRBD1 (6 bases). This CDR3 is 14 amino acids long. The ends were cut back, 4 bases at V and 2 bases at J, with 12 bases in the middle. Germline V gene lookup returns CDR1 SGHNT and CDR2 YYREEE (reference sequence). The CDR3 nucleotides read TGTGCCAGCAGCCCCCAGGGGTTGAACTATGGCTACACCTTC. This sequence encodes CASSPQGLNYGYTF. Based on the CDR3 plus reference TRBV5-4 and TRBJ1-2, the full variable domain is ETGVTQSPTHLIKTRGQQVTLRCSSQSGHNTVSWYQQALGQGPQFIFQYYREEENGRGNFPPRFSGLQFPNYSSELNVNALELDDSALYLCASSPQGLNYGYTFGSGTRLTVV.

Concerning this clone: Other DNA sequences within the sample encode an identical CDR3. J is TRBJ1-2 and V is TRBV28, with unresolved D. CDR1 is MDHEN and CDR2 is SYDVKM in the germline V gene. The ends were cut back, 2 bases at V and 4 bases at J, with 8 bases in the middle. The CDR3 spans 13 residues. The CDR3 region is CASSLGGSYGYTF. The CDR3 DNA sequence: TGTGCCAGCAGTTTAGGAGGGTCCTATGGCTACACCTTC.

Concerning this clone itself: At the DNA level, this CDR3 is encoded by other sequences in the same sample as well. CDR3 DNA: TGTGCCAGCAGCTCGAGGACAGGGATGAACACTGAAGCTTTCTTT. This encodes CASSSRTGMNTEAFF. The chain has TRBV7-9 and TRBJ1-1; TRBD1 agrees at 8 bases. Germline V gene lookup returns CDR1 SEHNR and CDR2 FQNEAQ (reference sequence). The CDR3 contains 15 residues. The V segment lost 4 bases and the J segment 0 bases; nucleotides outside the gene matches: 4.

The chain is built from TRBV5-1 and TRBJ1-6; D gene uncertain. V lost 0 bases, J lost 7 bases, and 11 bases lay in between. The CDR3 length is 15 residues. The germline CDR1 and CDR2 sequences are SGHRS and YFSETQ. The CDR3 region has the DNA TGCGCCAGCAGCTTGGACTTCCCGGGAAATTCACCCCTCCACTTT. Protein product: CASSLDFPGNSPLHF.

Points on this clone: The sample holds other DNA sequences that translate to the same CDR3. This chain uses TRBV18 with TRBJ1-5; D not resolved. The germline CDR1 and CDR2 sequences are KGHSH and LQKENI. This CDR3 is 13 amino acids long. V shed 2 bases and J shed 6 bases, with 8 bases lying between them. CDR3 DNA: TGTGCCAGCTCACCAGGAGGGAGTCAGCCCCAGCATTTT. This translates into CASSPGGSQPQHF.

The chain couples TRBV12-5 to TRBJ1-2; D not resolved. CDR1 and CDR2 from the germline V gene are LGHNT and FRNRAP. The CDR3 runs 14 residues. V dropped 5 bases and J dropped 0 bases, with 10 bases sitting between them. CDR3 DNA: TGTGCTAGTGGTCCCGAGGCCCCTAACTATGGCTACACCTTC. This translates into CASGPEAPNYGYTF.

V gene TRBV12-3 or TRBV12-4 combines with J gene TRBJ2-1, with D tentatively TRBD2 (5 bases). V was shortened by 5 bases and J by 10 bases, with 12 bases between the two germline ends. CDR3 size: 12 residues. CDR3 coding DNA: TGTGCCAGCAGTACCGGGAAGGTCGAGCAGTTCTTC. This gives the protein CASSTGKVEQFF.

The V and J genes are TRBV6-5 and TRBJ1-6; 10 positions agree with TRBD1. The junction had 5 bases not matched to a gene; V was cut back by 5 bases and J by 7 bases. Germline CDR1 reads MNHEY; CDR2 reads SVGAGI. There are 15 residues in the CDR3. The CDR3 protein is CASSPGQGTNSPLHF. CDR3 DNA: TGTGCCAGCAGTCCGGGACAGGGGACGAATTCACCCCTCCACTTT.

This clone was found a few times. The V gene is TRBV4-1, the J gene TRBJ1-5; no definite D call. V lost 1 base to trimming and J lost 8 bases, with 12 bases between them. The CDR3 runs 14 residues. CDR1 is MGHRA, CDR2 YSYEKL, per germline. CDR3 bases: TGCGCCAGCAGCCAAGGCAGCGCTCGGGAGCCCCAGCATTTT. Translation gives CASSQGSAREPQHF.

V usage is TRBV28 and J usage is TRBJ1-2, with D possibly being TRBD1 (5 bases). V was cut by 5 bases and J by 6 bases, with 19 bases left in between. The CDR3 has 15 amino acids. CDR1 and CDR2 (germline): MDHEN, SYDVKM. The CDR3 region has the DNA TGTGCCAGCAGTCCAGAACCCGACAGATATAATGGCTACACCTTC. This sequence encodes CASSPEPDRYNGYTF.